A selection of T cell receptor beta chains follows, all from one sample in a study of blood T cells in healthy people across ages. One entry per CDR3 protein results from TCRdb running MiXCR on the 5' RACE reads. The data contain over 1,200,000 distinct CDR3 sequences, 59% of them singletons. Material: blood. Receptor source: a man aged 18 to 35 in good health. Each CDR3 is given with its conserved first and last residue. Each record gives: J gene, clone size, D gene, V gene, CDR3 DNA, CDR3 protein. A D gene is named only where the DNA matches it firmly. Clone size is given for some rows only: seen once, a few or many times, or a class if the clone is expanded.

>TRBJ2-5|few|.|TRBV10-3
TGTGCCATCAGTGAGACAGGCTCAGCTCCACATCAAGAGACCCAGTACTTC
CAISETGSAPHQETQYF
>TRBJ2-3|once|.|TRBV12-3/TRBV12-4
TGTGCCAGCAAGGCCAGAACAGATATGGAGTATTTT
CASKARTDMEYF
>TRBJ2-5|few|.|TRBV29-1
TGCAGTTATTTCCAAGAGACCCAGTACTTC
CSYFQETQYF
>TRBJ2-7|.|.|TRBV6-5
TGTGCCAGCAGTTCCGTTCCCACCCGTCAGGGCCACGAGCAGTACTTC
CASSSVPTRQGHEQYF
>TRBJ2-1|.|TRBD1|TRBV29-1
TGCAGCGTGGGTGGACAGGGCGAGAGCAATGAGCAGTTCTTC
CSVGGQGESNEQFF
>TRBJ2-5|.|TRBD2|TRBV7-9
TGTGCCAGCAGCAAACGGACTAGCCAACAAGAGACCCAGTACTTC
CASSKRTSQQETQYF
>TRBJ2-1|.|.|TRBV20-1
TGCAGTGCTCGGTCCCCCCAGAACAATGAGCAGTTCTTC
CSARSPQNNEQFF
>TRBJ1-6|.|.|TRBV30
TGTGCCGGACGTCTGTGGGGGGAGGGTAATTCACCCCTCCACTTT
CAGRLWGEGNSPLHF
>TRBJ2-2|.|.|TRBV29-1
TGCAGCGTTGTAAGTGCCATAGCGAACACCGGGGAGCTGTTTTTT
CSVVSAIANTGELFF
>TRBJ1-2|.|.|TRBV7-9
TGTGCCAGCAGCTTAGTCGTGGGAGGTGGTCTAAGTGGCTACACCTTC
CASSLVVGGGLSGYTF
>TRBJ2-7|.|.|TRBV9
TGTGCCAGCAGCGTTTCGGGTCAAATCTACGAGCAGTACTTC
CASSVSGQIYEQYF
>TRBJ2-3|.|TRBD1|TRBV5-5
TGTGCCAGCAGCCCGCCCGACAGGGAAGAGACCCAGTATTTT
CASSPPDREETQYF
>TRBJ2-7|.|.|TRBV7-2
TGTGCCACTAGCCTGATCAGGGAGAGAGGGGAAGGTCTTTCCTACGAGCAGTACTTC
CATSLIRERGEGLSYEQYF
>TRBJ2-3|few|.|TRBV4-3
TGCGCCAGCAGCCAAGATCTTGGCAGATTCGCGCAGTATTTT
CASSQDLGRFAQYF
>TRBJ2-2|once|.|TRBV15
TGTGCCACCACCTGGACGGACCCGAACACCGGGGAGCTGTTTTTT
CATTWTDPNTGELFF
>TRBJ1-2|.|.|TRBV5-1
TGCGCCAGCAGCCCCGACAGTGACTATGGCTACACCTTC
CASSPDSDYGYTF
>TRBJ2-3|.|.|TRBV7-6
TGTGCCAGCAGCCCCCCTAACTTAGATACGCAGTATTTT
CASSPPNLDTQYF
>TRBJ2-1|few|.|TRBV12-3/TRBV12-4
TGTGCCAGCAGTGCCTCTCAAAGCGATCGGGATGAGCAGTTCTTC
CASSASQSDRDEQFF
>TRBJ2-1|.|.|TRBV27
TGTGCCAGCAGTCCTAACCTAGCCAATGAGCAGTTCTTC
CASSPNLANEQFF
>TRBJ1-1|.|TRBD1|TRBV6-5
TGTGCCAGCAGTTACCAGACAGGGGGCGGAAAATTGAACACTGAAGCTTTCTTT
CASSYQTGGGKLNTEAFF
>TRBJ2-5|.|.|TRBV5-1
TGCGCCAGCAGCTTGTCGACCTCCAAGCAGTACTTC
CASSLSTSKQYF
>TRBJ2-5|.|.|TRBV27
TGTGCCAGCAGAGGGGGTCCCATCGAGACCCAGTACTTC
CASRGGPIETQYF
>TRBJ2-5|few|.|TRBV6-5
TGTGCCAGCAGTCCACGGAACCAAGAGACCCAGTACTTC
CASSPRNQETQYF
>TRBJ2-1|.|.|TRBV6-2/TRBV6-3
TGTGCCAGCAGTTACCCCGACAATGAGCAGTTCTTC
CASSYPDNEQFF
>TRBJ2-5|few|.|TRBV5-1
TGCGCCAGCACCCCGACGGAGGAGACCCAGTACTTC
CASTPTEETQYF
>TRBJ2-7|.|TRBD1|TRBV6-2/TRBV6-3
TGTGCCAGCATTCAATGGACAGGGGGTCCGGGCGAGCAGTACTTC
CASIQWTGGPGEQYF
>TRBJ2-3|few|.|TRBV7-6
TGTGCCAGCAGCTATCGGGACGGTCTGGATACGCAGTATTTT
CASSYRDGLDTQYF
>TRBJ2-1|.|TRBD2|TRBV4-3
TGCGCCAGCAGCCGCTCACGCGGGGGGGGATCCTACAATGAGCAGTTCTTC
CASSRSRGGGSYNEQFF
>TRBJ2-1|.|.|TRBV4-1
TGCGCCAGCAGCCAAGTTAGCTCCGGGGAGCAGTTCTTC
CASSQVSSGEQFF
>TRBJ2-1|.|TRBD2|TRBV6-5
TGTGCCAGCATCCCACTGGCGACTAGCGGCTTTTATGAGCAGTTCTTC
CASIPLATSGFYEQFF
>TRBJ1-2|.|TRBD1|TRBV13
TGTGCCAGCAGCGAGAAACAGGGGGAGCTGGAAGATGGCTACACCTTC
CASSEKQGELEDGYTF
>TRBJ2-2|few|.|TRBV20-1
TGCAGTGCTACAGGGTTTACCGGGGAGCTGTTTTTT
CSATGFTGELFF
>TRBJ1-2|.|.|TRBV12-3/TRBV12-4
TGTGCCAGCAGTTTAGGGGCGGCCTGTGGCTACACCTTC
CASSLGAACGYTF
>TRBJ2-1|many|TRBD2|TRBV7-7
TGTGCCAGCAGCCCAGCGGGAGGCTACAATGAGCAGTTCTTC
CASSPAGGYNEQFF
>TRBJ1-2|.|.|TRBV6-6
TGTGCCAGCAGCCAGGGCCCAACCTCCCCTTATGGCTACACTTTC
CASSQGPTSPYGYTF
>TRBJ2-2|.|TRBD2|TRBV27
TGTGCCAGCATTCATATCGGACTAGCGCCGTTCCCGTTCACCGGGGAGCTGTTTTTT
CASIHIGLAPFPFTGELFF
>TRBJ2-7|.|TRBD2|TRBV4-2
TGTGCCAGCAGCCAAGTACTAGCGGAAAGGACCTACGAGCAGTACTTC
CASSQVLAERTYEQYF
>TRBJ1-2|.|.|TRBV5-6
TGTGCCAGCAGCTTGGGATCCAGGGATAGGGGCTACACCTTC
CASSLGSRDRGYTF
>TRBJ2-3|few|.|TRBV7-9
TGTGCCAGCAGGGTGAGAGTACGAAGCACAGATACGCAGTATTTT
CASRVRVRSTDTQYF
>TRBJ2-7|.|.|TRBV24-1
TGTGCCACCAGTGACCCGACTCGGCCGTACGAGCAGTACTTC
CATSDPTRPYEQYF
>TRBJ2-2|.|.|TRBV6-5
TGTGCCAGCAGAGCTCTCATGGGTGCCGGGGAGCTGTTTTTT
CASRALMGAGELFF
>TRBJ1-2|.|.|TRBV9
TGTGCCACCCACGATGAAAACTATGGCTACACCTTC
CATHDENYGYTF
>TRBJ2-1|few|.|TRBV6-2/TRBV6-3
TGTGCCAGCAGTTATATAGTGGGAGATGAGCAGTTCTTC
CASSYIVGDEQFF
>TRBJ2-7|.|.|TRBV28
TGTGCCAGCAGTTCGATCCTTCAATACGAGCAGTACTTC
CASSSILQYEQYF
>TRBJ1-5|.|TRBD1|TRBV4-2
TGTGCCAGCAGCCAAGCGGGAGAACAGGGGCGCAATCAGCCCCAGCATTTT
CASSQAGEQGRNQPQHF
>TRBJ2-5|.|TRBD2|TRBV27
TGTGCCAGCAGTAAACTTTCCGGGGGGGCCGGTGGAGAGACCCAGTACTTC
CASSKLSGGAGGETQYF